One and the same sample provided the 26 T cell receptor beta chains below, sequenced in a study of molecular identifiers for immune sequencing clone quantification. MiXCR, run by TCRdb on the PCR reads, gives a single entry per CDR3 protein. The data hold under 800,000 distinct CDR3 sequences, with about 25% observed a single time. Sequenced material: naive CD8+ T cells from blood, with Jurkat cell RNA spiked in. Subset given: FACS-sorted CD8+CD4-CCR7+CD45RA+ naive T cells. The receptors were gathered from a human donor in good health. Some libraries in this study had Jurkat cell RNA spiked in.

As for this clonotype: One end of the junction fails to match germline, which may point to a read error. The chain links TRBV7-6 to TRBJ1-1; D ambiguous. The germline gives CDR1 SGHVS, CDR2 FNYEAQ. CDR3 size: 14 residues. Written as DNA, the CDR3 is TGTGCCAGCAGCCAAGACATCTACTCCACTGAAGCTTCCTTT. Its protein product is CASSQDIYSTEASF.

The chain uses TRBV4-1 and TRBJ2-1; D is ambiguous. Germline CDR1 is MGHRA and CDR2 is YSYEKL. This CDR3 spans 15 amino acids. Trimming took off 0 bases at V and 8 bases at J, with 14 bases between the two ends. The CDR3 loop reads CASSQDRVVGHEQFF. The DNA of the CDR3 is TGCGCCAGCAGCCAAGATCGGGTAGTTGGGCATGAGCAGTTCTTC.

As to this clonotype: This could be a read error, since a much larger clone is one nucleotide away. The chain couples TRBV6-5 to TRBJ2-7; no clear D gene. The CDR3 runs to 12 residues. Germline V gene sequence: CDR1 MNHEY, CDR2 SVGAGI. The CDR3 DNA reads as TGTGCCAGCAGTTACCCGGGCTACGAGCGGTACTTC. This gives the protein CASSYPGYERYF.

This clonotype was observed at least ten times. This chain joins TRBV20-1 and TRBJ1-4; 8 bases map to TRBD1. From germline, CDR1 is DFQATT and CDR2 SNEGSKA (reference sequence). CDR3 size: 16 residues. V dropped 3 bases and J dropped 8; count of bases not matched to a gene: 14. CDR3 sequence reads: CSASVIQGAGREKLFF. CDR3 coding DNA: TGCAGTGCTAGTGTGATTCAGGGGGCTGGGAGAGAAAAACTGTTTTTT.

The chain couples TRBV6-5 to TRBJ1-1, with D uncertain. Germline V gene lookup returns CDR1 MNHEY and CDR2 SVGAGI. The ends were cut back, 0 bases at V and 0 bases at J, with 8 bases in the middle. This CDR3 spans 15 amino acids. CDR3 loop: CASSYSDGLNTEAFF. As DNA, the CDR3 is TGTGCCAGCAGTTACTCCGACGGATTGAACACTGAAGCTTTCTTT.

This clonotype was found a few times. V gene TRBV2 combines with J gene TRBJ2-7; 13 nucleotides line up with TRBD2. The CDR3 has 18 residues. Germline-derived CDR1 and CDR2 are SNHLY and FYNNEI. The ends lost 3 bases at V and 11 bases at J; junction bases unmatched: 19. CDR3 DNA sequence: TGTGCCAGCAGTGACCCGGACTTGGATGGGACTAGCGGGATCTGGAAGTACTTC. Protein sequence: CASSDPDLDGTSGIWKYF.

The chain links TRBV4-1 to TRBJ2-4; D is perhaps TRBD1 or TRBD2 (5 bases each). CDR1 is MGHRA, CDR2 YSYEKL, per germline. There are 15 residues in the CDR3. Trimming cost V 0 bases and J 6 bases, with 12 bases left between them. CDR3 in amino acids: CASSQEGTGRNIQYF. CDR3 coding DNA: TGCGCCAGCAGCCAAGAGGGGACGGGGAGAAACATTCAGTACTTC.

The sample holds a few counts of this clonotype. This sequence joins TRBV7-9 and TRBJ2-7; D might be TRBD1 (7 bases). Between the trimmed V and J ends, which lost 4 bases and 2 bases, there was a span of 33 bases. CDR1 and CDR2 (germline): SEHNR, FQNEAQ (reference sequence). The CDR3 has 21 amino acids. The CDR3 loop is CASSSSKRDRSGQGGPYEQYF. Written as DNA, the CDR3 is TGTGCCAGCAGCTCCTCAAAGAGGGATAGGTCGGGGCAGGGGGGACCCTACGAGCAGTACTTC.

The genes are TRBV9 and TRBJ2-2, with a possible D match to TRBD2 (7 bases). The V gene lost 4 bases and the J gene lost 6 bases, with 19 bases spanning the gap. Germline V gives CDR1 SGDLS, CDR2 YYNGEE. The CDR3 consists of 16 residues. The CDR3 sequence: CASSPLRGGGSGELFF. CDR3 sequence (DNA): TGTGCCAGCAGCCCCCTAAGGGGGGGGGGATCCGGGGAGCTGTTTTTT.

Regarding this clonotype: One end of the junction varies from germline; a read error may be responsible. The chain is built from TRBV7-2 and TRBJ2-7; TRBD1 aligns across 7 bases. This CDR3 is built from 14 residues. The germline CDR1 and CDR2 sequences are SGHTA and FQGNSA. CDR3 nucleotides: TGTGCCAGCAACTTATACCAGGGGGCCTACGAGCAGTACTTC. Residues: CASNLYQGAYEQYF.

This clonotype was observed many times. The chain recombines TRBV27 with TRBJ1-5; 7 positions match TRBD1. The germline CDR1 and CDR2 sequences are MNHEY and SMNVEV (reference sequence). The CDR3 spans 14 residues. The ends lost 3 bases at V and 3 bases at J; junction bases unmatched: 2. CDR3 residues: CASSFRGFNQPQHF. The CDR3 bases are TGTGCCAGCAGTTTCAGGGGGTTCAATCAGCCCCAGCATTTT.

This clonotype was detected a few times. This could be a read error, since a much larger clone is one nucleotide away. The V gene is TRBV5-1, the J gene TRBJ2-5, with D possibly being TRBD1 or TRBD2 (6 bases each). CDR3 length: 16 amino acids. Germline CDR1 reads SGHRS; CDR2 reads YFSETQ. CDR3: CASSLLSSGGQGTQYF. The DNA for the CDR3 is TGCGCCAGCAGCTTGCTTTCGTCTGGGGGGCAAGGGACCCAGTACTTC.

This clonotype was recorded a few times. The chain is built from TRBV28 and TRBJ2-2, with D perhaps TRBD1 (5 bases). With 5 bases removed from V and 2 bases from J, the gap between germline ends came to 12 bases. CDR1 and CDR2 (germline): MDHEN, SYDVKM. The length of the CDR3 is 15 residues. CDR3 coding DNA: TGTGCCAGCAGTCCCCAGGGTGCAAACACCGGGGAGCTGTTTTTT. Encoded protein: CASSPQGANTGELFF.

V is TRBV12-3 or TRBV12-4 and J is TRBJ2-3; D is perhaps TRBD1 or TRBD2 (5 bases each). The CDR3 is 11 amino acids. Deletions cut 3 bases from V and 8 bases from J, with 6 bases between. The DNA of the CDR3 is TGTGCCAGCAGTTTGGGGACTACGCAGTATTTT. Its protein is CASSLGTTQYF.

V usage is TRBV13 and J usage is TRBJ2-7; TRBD2 matches at 8 bases. V lost 5 bases and J lost 4; bases outside the gene matches: 10. The CDR3 length is 15 residues. Germline CDR1 reads PRHDT; CDR2 reads FYEKMQ (reference sequence). CDR3 in amino acids: CASSPGGGRLYEQYF. CDR3 coding DNA: TGTGCCAGCAGCCCAGGCGGGGGGCGACTATACGAGCAGTACTTC.

On this clonotype itself: This may be a read error: a much more frequent sequence differs by one nucleotide. The chain combines TRBV20-1 with TRBJ1-6; tentatively, D is TRBD1 (6 bases). Looked up from germline, CDR1 is DFQATT and CDR2 is SNEGSKA (reference sequence). Trimming left V 7 bases short and J 0 bases short, with 10 bases between. This CDR3 is built from 14 residues. In DNA form, the CDR3 reads TGCAGTGTAAGGGGGAGCTCCTATAATTCACCCCTCCACTTT. It is translated as CSVRGSSYNSPLHF.

Of note for this clonotype: At one end, the junction sequence differs from germline, possibly due to a read error. V and J are TRBV7-9 and TRBJ1-1; 10 bases agree with TRBD1. In germline, CDR1 is SEHNR, CDR2 FQNEAQ (reference sequence). The CDR3 contains 16 residues. Here the CDR3 DNA reads TGTGCCAGCAGCTTAGTAAGGGACAGGGGTGGTACTGAAGCTTCCTTT. Amino acid sequence: CASSLVRDRGGTEASF.

This clonotype was counted ten times or more. This chain links TRBV27 with TRBJ1-5; D may be TRBD1 (6 bases). CDR1 MNHEY and CDR2 SMNVEV come from the germline V gene (reference sequence). This CDR3 is 14 amino acids long. V lost 6 bases, J lost 6 bases, and 15 bases lay in between. CDR3 sequence (DNA): TGTGCCAGCAGCCCGAAGACAGGTGGTCAGCCCCAGCATTTT. It specifies CASSPKTGGQPQHF.

This clonotype was detected only a few times. The chain uses TRBV6-5 and TRBJ2-5; TRBD1 agrees at 7 bases. The CDR3 is made up of 14 amino acids. V shed 6 bases, J shed 7 bases, and the junction held 11 bases outside the gene matches. Germline CDR1 MNHEY, CDR2 SVGAGI. The CDR3 protein is CASSSIGPGGTQYF. CDR3 sequence (DNA): TGTGCCAGCAGCTCGATAGGGCCAGGGGGGACCCAGTACTTC.

This clonotype has just a few counts. Here the CDR3 reads CASSPPSNYGYTF. The CDR3 DNA reads TGTGCCAGCTCACCACCGTCTAACTATGGCTACACCTTC. The J gene is TRBJ1-2, the V gene TRBV18, with unresolved D. The CDR3 has 13 residues. V was pared by 0 bases and J by 0 bases, with 2 bases between. Germline V gene data show CDR1 as KGHSH and CDR2 as LQKENI.

The V call is TRBV7-9, the J call TRBJ1-6, with no clear D. V lost 6 bases to trimming and J lost 8 bases, with 11 bases between them. CDR3 length: 13 residues. Germline V gives CDR1 SEHNR, CDR2 FQNEAQ (reference sequence). CDR3 protein: CASRLDGDSPLHF. The CDR3 coding sequence is TGTGCCAGCAGGTTGGACGGGGATTCACCCCTCCACTTT.

This clonotype was counted many times. J is TRBJ2-6 and V is TRBV7-6; weak D call: TRBD1 (5 bases). V lost 5 bases and J 0 bases, leaving 20 bases between the germline ends. The germline V gene encodes CDR1 SGHVS and CDR2 FNYEAQ. The CDR3 loop spans 19 amino acids. Here the CDR3 DNA reads TGTGCCAGCAGCAAAATGACAGATTACCGTCGCTCTGGGGCCAACGTCCTGACTTTC. Translation: CASSKMTDYRRSGANVLTF.

This clonotype has a count of ten or more. V gene TRBV4-3 combines with J gene TRBJ2-3; no clear D. This CDR3 region has 16 residues. Trimming stripped 4 bases from V and 0 bases from J, with 14 bases between. CDR1 and CDR2 from the germline V gene are LGHNA and YSLEER. CDR3 sequence reads: CASSPSDGSSTDTQYF. The CDR3 region has the DNA TGCGCCAGCAGCCCTTCGGACGGCAGTAGCACAGATACGCAGTATTTT.

This clonotype was picked up many times. In DNA, the CDR3 is TGTGCCAGCACCGTAGGACAGGGAATTAATACGCAGTATTTT. Translating it yields CASTVGQGINTQYF. This rearrangement joins TRBV28 to TRBJ2-3, with TRBD1 matching 8 bases. With V trimmed by 7 bases and J by 7 bases, 10 bases remained unmatched. Germline CDR1 and CDR2: MDHEN and SYDVKM. The CDR3 is 14 amino acids.

The V call is TRBV4-1, the J call TRBJ2-5, with a tentative D call TRBD1 (6 bases). Per germline, CDR1 MGHRA and CDR2 YSYEKL. CDR3 length: 16 amino acids. V was clipped by 4 bases and J by 4 bases, with 19 bases between them. CDR3 coding DNA: TGCGCCAGCAGCCCGGACGGGGCAGGGGTTGGAGAGACCCAGTACTTC. Protein: CASSPDGAGVGETQYF.

The CDR3 nucleotides read TGCAGTGCTAGAGATCGAGGGGGTTTTAGCAATCAGCCCCAGCATTTT. It encodes CSARDRGGFSNQPQHF. The rearrangement links TRBV20-1 to TRBJ1-5, with D maybe TRBD1 (6 bases). The germline V gene encodes CDR1 DFQATT and CDR2 SNEGSKA (reference sequence). This CDR3 is 16 amino acids long. With 0 bases removed from V and 0 bases from J, the gap between germline ends came to 12 bases.